These 21 T cell receptor beta chains were all obtained from the same sample, sequenced in a study of cytomegalovirus exposure and HLA in healthy donors. The PCR used 60 Vbeta and 13 Jbeta primers. Produced via immunoSEQ multiplex PCR; TCRdb's table is partial and in-frame only. The table includes approximately 200,000 clones, over 60% detected once. Sequencing was performed on PBMCs. The receptors stem from a man between 18 and 29 years old in good health and CMV-seronegative.

The chain has TRBV30 and TRBJ2-1, with 10 bases identical to TRBD2. V lost 3 bases, J lost 4 bases, and 6 bases stayed unmatched. CDR1 and CDR2 from the germline V gene are GTSNPN and SVGIG (reference sequence). The CDR3 sequence is 15 residues long. The chain's CDR3 is CAWRGAGGRYNEQFF. Written as DNA, the CDR3 is TGTGCCTGGAGGGGAGCGGGAGGGCGATACAATGAGCAGTTCTTC.

This chain uses TRBV6-5 with TRBJ2-2; D is unresolved. Deletions cut 2 bases from V and 0 bases from J, with 7 bases between. The germline V gene has CDR1 MNHEY and CDR2 SVGAGI. CDR3 size: 15 residues. This CDR3 reads CASSYISANTGELFF. CDR3 nucleotide sequence: TGTGCCAGCAGTTACATCTCCGCGAACACCGGGGAGCTGTTTTTT.

Details on this clone: At one end, the junction sequence differs from germline, possibly due to a read error. The rearrangement links TRBV7-9 to TRBJ1-3; 10 bases agree with TRBD1. Germline V gene lookup returns CDR1 SEHNR and CDR2 FQNEAQ (reference sequence). CDR3 length equals 16 residues. CDR3 coding DNA: TGTTCCAGCAGCTTATACGGACAGGGGGCTGGAAACACCATATATTTT. Encoded protein: CSSSLYGQGAGNTIYF. Filled out from reference TRBV7-9 and TRBJ1-3, the complete variable domain reads DTGVSQNPRHKITKRGQNVTFRCDPISEHNRLYWYRQTLGQGPEFLTYFQNEAQLEKSRLLSDRFSAERPKGSFSTLEIQRTEQGDSAMYLCSSSLYGQGAGNTIYFGEGSWLTVV.

V and J are TRBV19 and TRBJ2-3; TRBD1 is a possible D gene (5 bases). CDR1 and CDR2 (germline): LNHDA, SQIVND (reference sequence). Trimming stripped 7 bases from V and 4 bases from J, with 15 bases between. The CDR3 loop spans 14 amino acids. The CDR3, as DNA: TGTGCCAGTACTTTCCAGGGTTTGTCAGATACGCAGTATTTT. Its protein is CASTFQGLSDTQYF. The full variable domain, rest sourced from reference TRBV19 and TRBJ2-3, is DGGITQSPKYLFRKEGQNVTLSCEQNLNHDAMYWYRQDPGQGLRLIYYSQIVNDFQKGDIAEGYSVSREKKESFPLTVTSAQKNPTAFYLCASTFQGLSDTQYFGPGTRLTVL.

This chain joins TRBV7-9 and TRBJ2-7; TRBD2 matches 15 bases. The CDR3 runs to 16 residues. Germline CDR1 SEHNR, CDR2 FQNEAQ (reference sequence). J gave up 5 bases and V 4 bases, and 6 bases lay outside the gene matches. CDR3 loop: CASSSGTSGRQNEQYF. DNA of the CDR3: TGTGCCAGCAGCTCCGGGACTAGCGGGAGGCAAAACGAGCAGTACTTC.

The rearrangement uses TRBV7-2 and TRBJ2-4; 7 bases fit TRBD1. With 9 bases clipped from V and 2 bases from J, the junction kept 7 bases outside the gene matches. The CDR3 covers 14 residues. Germline CDR1 reads SGHTA; CDR2 reads FQGNSA. The CDR3 region is CASQGDRSKNIQYF. CDR3 nucleotide sequence: TGTGCCAGTCAGGGGGACAGATCCAAAAACATTCAGTACTTC.

This chain joins TRBV6-5 and TRBJ2-1, with 8 bases fitting TRBD2. The V gene end was trimmed by 6 bases and the J gene end by 1 base; junction bases not matched to a gene: 5. CDR1 is MNHEY, CDR2 SVGAGI, per germline. The CDR3 loop spans 15 amino acids. The chain's CDR3 is CASSPLAGSYNEQFF. The CDR3 DNA reads as TGTGCCAGCAGCCCTTTAGCGGGGTCCTACAATGAGCAGTTCTTC.

The CDR3 protein is CASSYQGVSYEQYF. The CDR3 DNA is TGTGCCAGCAGTTATCAAGGGGTCTCCTACGAGCAGTACTTC. The gene calls are TRBV27 and TRBJ2-7; D is perhaps TRBD1 (5 bases). The V gene's germline CDR1 is MNHEY and CDR2 SMNVEV (reference sequence). Trimming pared 4 bases from V and 0 bases from J, leaving 10 bases between. The CDR3 contains 14 residues.

The chain employs TRBV19 and TRBJ1-5; possibly TRBD1 for D (6 bases). This CDR3 is 17 amino acids long. CDR1 LNHDA and CDR2 SQIVND come from the germline V gene (reference sequence). V dropped 2 bases and J dropped 2 bases, with 16 bases sitting between them. DNA for the CDR3: TGTGCCAGTAGTATATGGCCCGGGGGGGCTGGCAATCAGCCCCAGCATTTT. As protein: CASSIWPGGAGNQPQHF.

The V call is TRBV6-1, the J call TRBJ1-3; no definite D call. Between the trimmed V and J ends, which lost 5 bases and 2 bases, there was a span of 13 bases. Per germline, CDR1 MNHNS and CDR2 SASEGT. This CDR3 is 15 amino acids long. In DNA form, the CDR3 reads TGTGCCAGCAGTACCAACCCGGAGGCTGGAAACACCATATATTTT. Protein sequence: CASSTNPEAGNTIYF.

This chain uses TRBV2 with TRBJ1-2, with 8 bases identical to TRBD1. V shed 10 bases, J shed 2 bases, and the junction held 3 bases outside the gene matches. Germline CDR1 and CDR2: SNHLY and FYNNEI. The CDR3 extends over 12 amino acids. For the CDR3, the DNA is TGTGCCAAGGGGGACAGGAACTATGGCTACACCTTC. As protein: CAKGDRNYGYTF.

The chain combines TRBV4-3 with TRBJ2-1; a possible D gene is TRBD2 (7 bases). The CDR3 is 16 residues long. Trimming left V 2 bases short and J 6 bases short, with 17 bases between. Germline V CDR1 and CDR2: LGHNA, YSLEER. In DNA form, the CDR3 reads TGCGCCAGCAGCCAACACGGTGCGGGGGCCCGCAATGAGCAGTTCTTC. Translation: CASSQHGAGARNEQFF.

There are a few counts of this clone. This rearrangement joins TRBV28 to TRBJ2-3; D gene unclear. The CDR3 contains 13 residues. The germline CDR1 and CDR2 sequences are MDHEN and SYDVKM. Trimming took off 7 bases at V and 6 bases at J, with 14 bases between the two ends. CDR3 protein: CASIASVQDTQYF. As DNA, the CDR3 is TGTGCCAGCATCGCCTCCGTCCAGGATACGCAGTATTTT.

The rearrangement uses TRBV6-5 and TRBJ1-1; D call uncertain. The V and J ends lost 5 bases and 1 base respectively, with 8 bases between them. Germline V gives CDR1 MNHEY, CDR2 SVGAGI. The CDR3 has 13 residues. In DNA, the CDR3 is TGTGCCAGCAGTCTCTCCCGGAACACTGAAGCTTTCTTT. This sequence encodes CASSLSRNTEAFF.

The CDR3 DNA reads TGTGCCAGCAGCTTATGGCCAGGGGGGCACAATCAGCCCCAGCATTTT. It yields the protein CASSLWPGGHNQPQHF. V is TRBV7-9 and J is TRBJ1-5; 7 bases agree with TRBD1. V lost 2 bases, J lost 3 bases, and 7 bases stayed unmatched. Germline V gene data show CDR1 as SEHNR and CDR2 as FQNEAQ (reference sequence). The CDR3 runs 16 residues. Using reference TRBV7-9 and TRBJ1-5 for the parts outside the CDR3, the full variable domain is DTGVSQNPRHKITKRGQNVTFRCDPISEHNRLYWYRQTLGQGPEFLTYFQNEAQLEKSRLLSDRFSAERPKGSFSTLEIQRTEQGDSAMYLCASSLWPGGHNQPQHFGDGTRLSIL.

CDR3 in DNA: TGTGCCTGGGCCACCATCCAGGGTTCACCCCTCCACTTT. Protein: CAWATIQGSPLHF. The chain joins TRBV30 to TRBJ1-6; D might be TRBD1 (5 bases). Trimming stripped 5 bases from V and 9 bases from J, with 14 bases between. Germline values: CDR1 GTSNPN, CDR2 SVGIG (reference sequence). The CDR3 contains 13 residues. Combining the CDR3 with reference TRBV30 and TRBJ1-6 gives the whole variable domain SQTIHQWPATLVQPVGSPLSLECTVEGTSNPNLYWYRQAAGRGLQLLFYSVGIGQISSEVPQNLSASRPQDRQFILSSKKLLLSDSGFYLCAWATIQGSPLHFGNGTRLTVT.

This sequence joins TRBV27 and TRBJ1-1; D unclear. Trimming removed 2 bases from V and 2 bases from J, with 6 bases in between. The CDR3 runs 13 residues. Germline V gene sequence: CDR1 MNHEY, CDR2 SMNVEV (reference sequence). The chain's CDR3 is CASSLGHNTEAFF. DNA of the CDR3: TGTGCCAGCAGTTTAGGGCATAACACTGAAGCTTTCTTT.

The genes are TRBV7-6 and TRBJ2-2; TRBD2 agrees at 15 bases. The CDR3 has 18 residues. Per the germline V gene, CDR1 is SGHVS and CDR2 is FNYEAQ. V shed 5 bases, J shed 2 bases, and the junction held 6 bases outside the gene matches. DNA for the CDR3: TGTGCCAGCAGCCTGGGACTAGCGGGGGGTTCAAACACCGGGGAGCTGTTTTTT. Its protein is CASSLGLAGGSNTGELFF.

The table lists this clone with a count of one. This chain's CDR3 is CASSGNRGLPSGNTIYF. For the CDR3, the DNA is TGTGCCAGCAGCGGTAACAGGGGGCTACCCTCTGGAAACACCATATATTTT. The genes are TRBV14 and TRBJ1-3; 9 nucleotides match TRBD1. J was trimmed by 0 bases and V by 5 bases; bases with no gene match: 8. Germline values: CDR1 SGHDN, CDR2 FVKESK. The CDR3 is 17 amino acids.

The chain links TRBV9 to TRBJ2-3; D may be TRBD1 (5 bases). V was cut by 0 bases and J by 4 bases, with 15 bases left in between. Per germline, CDR1 SGDLS and CDR2 YYNGEE. CDR3 length: 16 amino acids. The CDR3 sequence: CASSVDTGEVADTQYF. The CDR3 DNA reads as TGTGCCAGCAGCGTAGATACAGGAGAGGTCGCAGATACGCAGTATTTT.

A few counts support this clone. The chain recombines TRBV14 with TRBJ2-5; 7 nucleotides agree with TRBD1. The V gene end was trimmed by 4 bases and the J gene end by 2 bases; junction bases not matched to a gene: 7. Germline loops: CDR1 SGHDN, CDR2 FVKESK. The CDR3 has 15 amino acids. The CDR3 nucleotides read TGTGCCAGCAGCCGACGGACAGGAACTCAAGAGACCCAGTACTTC. This translates into CASSRRTGTQETQYF.